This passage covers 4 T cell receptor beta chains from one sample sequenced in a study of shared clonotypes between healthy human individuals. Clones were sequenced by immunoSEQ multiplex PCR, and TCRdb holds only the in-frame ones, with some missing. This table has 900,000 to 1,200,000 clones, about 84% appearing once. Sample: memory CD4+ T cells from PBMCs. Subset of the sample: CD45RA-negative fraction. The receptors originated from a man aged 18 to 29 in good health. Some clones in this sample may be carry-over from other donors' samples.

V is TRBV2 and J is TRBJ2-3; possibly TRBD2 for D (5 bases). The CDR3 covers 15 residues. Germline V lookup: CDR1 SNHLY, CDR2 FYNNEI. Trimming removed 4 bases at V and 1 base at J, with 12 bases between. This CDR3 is CASSVTGLGTDTQYF. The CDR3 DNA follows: TGTGCCAGCAGTGTTACGGGATTGGGCACAGATACGCAGTATTTT.

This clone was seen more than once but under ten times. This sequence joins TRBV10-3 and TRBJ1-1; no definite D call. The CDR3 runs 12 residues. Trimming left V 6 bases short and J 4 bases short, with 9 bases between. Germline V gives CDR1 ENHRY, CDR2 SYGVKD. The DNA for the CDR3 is TGTGCCATCAGGGGGAGTGGCACTGAAGCTTTCTTT. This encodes CAIRGSGTEAFF.

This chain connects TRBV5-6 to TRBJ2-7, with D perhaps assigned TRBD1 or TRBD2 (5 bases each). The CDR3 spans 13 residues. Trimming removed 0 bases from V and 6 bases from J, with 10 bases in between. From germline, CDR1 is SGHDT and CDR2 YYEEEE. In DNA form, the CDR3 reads TGTGCCAGCAGCTTGGGAGGGGTTGCCGAGCAGTACTTC. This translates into CASSLGGVAEQYF.

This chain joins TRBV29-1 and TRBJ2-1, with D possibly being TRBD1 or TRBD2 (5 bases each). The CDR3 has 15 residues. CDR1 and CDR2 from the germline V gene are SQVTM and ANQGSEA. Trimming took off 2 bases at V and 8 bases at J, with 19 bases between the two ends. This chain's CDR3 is CSVESPLARGDEQFF. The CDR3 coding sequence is TGCAGCGTTGAATCTCCCCTAGCCCGAGGGGATGAGCAGTTCTTC.